This T cell receptor (beta chain) is drawn from a study of blood T cell repertoires in COVID-19. This CDR3 contains 14 residues. The germline V gene encodes CDR1 KGHDR and CDR2 SFDVKD. Trimming cost V 4 bases and J 6 bases, with 14 bases left between them. The Seattle patients joined while their infection was active and were tracked longitudinally afterward. As originally analysed: Amplification with reference gene primers provided the estimates of nucleated cell counts. Only in-frame clones appear in the TCRdb table, and some are missing; sequencing was by immunoSEQ multiplex PCR. The DNA was the basis for D and trimming; V, J and clone size are from that table. The sample records under 350,000 clones, approximately 89% being singletons.

The clonotype was recovered from a woman between 25 and 40 years old with COVID-19, enrolled during active disease. V and J are TRBV24-1 and TRBJ1-2; D is perhaps TRBD1 (6 bases). The sample taken for sequencing was peripheral blood. The CDR3 coding sequence is TGTGCCACCAGTGACCTGACAGGAAAGGATGGCTACACCTTC. Translation: CATSDLTGKDGYTF.